This TCR beta chain comes out of a study of cytomegalovirus exposure and HLA in healthy donors. The table came from immunoSEQ multiplex PCR; TCRdb's copy has only in-frame clones and leaves some out. The table includes approximately 300,000 clones, roughly 89% detected once. Notes on this clone: Its antigen is not known.

The donors were in the roughly 110-subject validation cohort, distinct from the approximately 610-subject first cohort. Overall study results and limits: Usually a TCR sequence was rare, but some public TCRs were found in many donors. Listed as cytomegalovirus-associated were over 150 TCR beta chains.

The germline CDR1 and CDR2 sequences are SEHNR and FQNEAQ (reference sequence). After removal of 4 bases from V and 6 bases from J, the junction contained 11 bases not matched to a gene. The CDR3 is 15 residues long. This clonotype was obtained from a young woman in good health and CMV-seronegative. The chain is built from TRBV7-9 and TRBJ2-7; 8 bases fit TRBD2. Material for sequencing was PBMCs. The CDR3 protein is CASSSLAGPGREQYF. The CDR3 DNA is TGTGCCAGCAGCTCGTTAGCGGGACCCGGGCGCGAGCAGTACTTC.